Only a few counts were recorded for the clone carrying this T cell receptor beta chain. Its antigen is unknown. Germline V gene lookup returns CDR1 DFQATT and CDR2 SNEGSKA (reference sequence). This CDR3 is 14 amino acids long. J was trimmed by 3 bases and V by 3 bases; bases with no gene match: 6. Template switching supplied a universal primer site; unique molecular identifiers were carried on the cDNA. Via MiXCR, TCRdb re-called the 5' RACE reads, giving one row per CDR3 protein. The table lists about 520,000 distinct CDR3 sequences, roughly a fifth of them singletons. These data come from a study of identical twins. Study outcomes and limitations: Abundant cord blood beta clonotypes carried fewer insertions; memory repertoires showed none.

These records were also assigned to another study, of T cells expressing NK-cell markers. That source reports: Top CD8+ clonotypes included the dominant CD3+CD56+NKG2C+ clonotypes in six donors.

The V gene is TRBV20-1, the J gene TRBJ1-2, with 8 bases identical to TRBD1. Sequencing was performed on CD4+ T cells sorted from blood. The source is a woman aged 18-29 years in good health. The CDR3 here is CSARTGQGDYGYTF. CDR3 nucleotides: TGCAGTGCTAGGACCGGACAGGGCGACTATGGCTACACCTTC.